This TCR beta chain was sequenced for a study of shared clonotypes between healthy human individuals. On the study more broadly: Those who served as donors were a couple of women and three men between the ages of 18 and 49. Study-wide results and caveats: Larger estimated richness was generally recorded for naive subsets relative to memory subsets.

Points on this clone: Its cognate antigen is unknown.

TCRdb's copy holds only in-frame clones and misses some; the assay was immunoSEQ multiplex PCR. Among over a million clones, 96% were seen once, and the ten largest hold more than 0.9%. Trimming removed 0 bases at V and 8 bases at J, with 7 bases between. The CDR3 sequence is 12 residues long. CDR1 is ENHRY and CDR2 is SYGVKD in the germline V gene. The J gene is TRBJ1-2, the V gene TRBV10-3, with D tentatively TRBD1 (5 bases). The sequence derives from a young man in good health. The sample comprised naive CD4+ T cells sorted from blood. Indicated subset: CD45RA+ positively selected. The chain's CDR3 is CAISESGVGYTF. For the CDR3, the DNA is TGTGCCATCAGTGAGTCGGGGGTCGGCTACACCTTC.